This T cell receptor (beta chain) was sequenced in a study of blood T cell repertoires in COVID-19. Across the whole study: The cDNA or gDNA used as material had been derived from T cells, B-cell-depleted T cells, or PBMCs.

The CDR3 is 17 amino acids. The J segment lost 6 bases and the V segment lost 0 bases, leaving 8 bases of the junction unmatched. The germline CDR1 and CDR2 sequences are LGHNA and YNFKEQ. Profiled with immunoSEQ multiplex PCR; TCRdb holds only in-frame clones, not every one. The sample has some 100,000 clones; approximately 91% are singletons. The V and J genes are TRBV4-2 and TRBJ1-6; 7 positions match TRBD1. The clonotype was recovered from a woman aged 55 to 70 with acute or convalescent COVID-19. Sequenced sample: peripheral blood. The CDR3 nucleotides read TGTGCCAGCAGCCAAGATTTGTGGGGACAGTTTAATTCACCCCTCCACTTT. Its translation: CASSQDLWGQFNSPLHF.